This T cell receptor beta chain was captured by sequencing in a study of T cell changes during pregnancy in multiple sclerosis. Method: immunoSEQ multiplex PCR; TCRdb's copy keeps in-frame clones and lacks some. The sample consists of under 95,000 clones, about 92% of them appearing once. The CDR3 covers 14 residues. CDR1 is WNHNN, CDR2 SYGVQD, per germline (reference sequence). Trimming shortened V by 3 bases and J by 7 bases, and 15 bases separated the two germline ends. The clonotype originates from a female donor with multiple sclerosis, enrolled in a pregnancy study. The chain is built from TRBV10-1 and TRBJ1-2; D is perhaps TRBD1 (5 bases). The sample in question was peripheral blood, obtained after pregnancy. Here the CDR3 reads CASSESGTGFGYTF. In DNA, the CDR3 is TGCGCCAGCAGTGAATCTGGGACTGGATTTGGCTACACCTTC.